The clone carrying this T cell receptor (beta chain) was detected only a few times. The record originates from a study of human T cells and chemical hapten exposure. Each CDR3 protein gets one entry after TCRdb re-called the RACE reads with MiXCR. The sample holds 65,000 to 90,000 distinct CDR3 sequences; 14% are singletons and the top ten take around 4.2%. Documented time point: pre-sensitization, week 0. Treatment indicated: therapeutic diphenylcyclopropenone sensitization with weekly scalp DPC. V shed 6 bases and J 2 bases; nucleotides not matched to a gene: 12. Per germline, CDR1 SGHRS and CDR2 YFSETQ. The CDR3 loop spans 19 amino acids.

This TCR came from a woman aged 45-60 years with alopecia areata. Some clones in this sample may be carry-over from other donors' samples. Material: whole blood, obtained in connection with sensitization to the hapten diphenylcyclopropenone (DPC). The V and J genes are TRBV5-1 and TRBJ2-3, with 16 bases fitting TRBD2. The CDR3 nucleotides are TGCGCCAGCAAACCCTCCGGGACTAGCGGGAGGGCCTCCACAGATACGCAGTATTTT. This encodes CASKPSGTSGRASTDTQYF.